The rows below give T cell receptor beta chains drawn from one sample of a study of blood T cell repertoires in COVID-19. Profiling relied on immunoSEQ multiplex PCR, and the TCRdb table lists in-frame clones only, not all of them. Counted here are 71,000 or so clones, 87% occurring once; the ten biggest clones make up around 8%. The specimen was peripheral blood. Receptors were obtained from a man aged 50 to 59 with active COVID-19. CDR3s leave out the opening cysteine and the closing phenylalanine or tryptophan. Rows give clone size only sometimes, using once, few, many, or a class for an expanded clone.

cdr3_length	clone_size	v_call	j_call	cdr3_aa
17	.	TRBV18	TRBJ1-3	ASSLSRPGENNIGNTIY
12	.	TRBV5-1	TRBJ2-5	ASSLGTARETQY
18	.	TRBV6-2/TRBV6-3	TRBJ2-6	ASSYLGTGGDSSGANVLT
13	.	TRBV9	TRBJ2-3	ASSVDGRRGDTQY
14	.	TRBV28	TRBJ2-7	ASSSLGGVGSYEQY
18	.	TRBV4-1	TRBJ1-2	ASSQDPRQGALLANYGYT
19	.	TRBV10-1	TRBJ2-1	DPPLLCLRTGTGTRKNEQF
9	.	TRBV5-6	TRBJ1-2	ASRLFYGYT
13	once	TRBV28	TRBJ1-2	ASSPTGGSIVGYT
14	.	TRBV5-1	TRBJ2-3	ASSPRGGAPTDTQY
13	.	TRBV18	TRBJ2-1	ASSPGTGKGNEQF